The present T cell receptor (beta chain) was sequenced within a study of T cell clonotyping in hematopoietic cell transplantation. As regards this clone: Its target is not known.

Study-level results: After transplant, recipient diversity fell while pathologically expanded clonotypes grew through day 180.

V shed 0 bases and J shed 8 bases, with 13 bases lying between them. This CDR3 contains 14 residues. Per germline, CDR1 MNHEY and CDR2 SVGAGI. Profiling relied on immunoSEQ multiplex PCR, and the TCRdb table lists in-frame clones only, not all of them. The sample has some 40,000 clones; less than 85% are singletons. Stated time point: recipient sample about 28 days before transplant, after cytoreduction. The clonotype originates from a man in his 60s with acute myeloid leukemia. Some clones in this sample may be carry-over from other donors' samples. This sample comprised peripheral blood mononuclear cells, obtained before stem cell transplant. This chain uses TRBV6-5 with TRBJ1-2; D not certain. The CDR3 coding sequence is TGTGCCAGCAGTTACTCTGACGCACGATTAGGCTACACCTTC. Translated, it gives CASSYSDARLGYTF.